Below, 27 T cell receptor beta chains from the same sample are listed, as sequenced in a study of cytomegalovirus exposure and HLA in healthy donors. In the PCR, 60 Vbeta and 13 Jbeta primers were used. This table comes from immunoSEQ multiplex PCR, and its TCRdb copy is limited to in-frame clones, with some not included. The table records about 190,000 clones, about 70% of them present only once. Sequencing was performed on PBMCs. These TCRs come from a woman in her twenties or thirties in good health and CMV-seronegative.

The J gene is TRBJ2-7, the V gene TRBV7-8; 8 positions agree with TRBD2. The germline CDR1 and CDR2 sequences are SGHVS and FQNEAQ. V lost 5 bases and J lost 2; bases outside the gene matches: 5. The CDR3 length is 14 residues. As DNA, the CDR3 is TGTGCCAGCAGCCCGGCGGGACTAGCCTACGAGCAGTACTTC. Translation gives CASSPAGLAYEQYF.

V gene TRBV19 combines with J gene TRBJ1-3; no definite D call. The CDR3 is made up of 19 amino acids. The germline V gene has CDR1 LNHDA and CDR2 SQIVND (reference sequence). The germline V and J ends were trimmed by 5 bases and 0 bases, with 23 bases remaining between them. This chain's CDR3 is CASSPSPASTEYSGNTIYF. The CDR3 region has the DNA TGTGCCAGTAGTCCTTCTCCAGCATCGACGGAGTACTCTGGAAACACCATATATTTT.

This clone has just a few counts. The J gene is TRBJ2-1, the V gene TRBV7-2; 7 positions agree with TRBD1. Germline trimming cut 5 bases from V and 7 bases from J; bases unmatched to any gene: 11. CDR1 is SGHTA and CDR2 is FQGNSA in the germline V gene. There are 15 residues in the CDR3. CDR3 sequence (DNA): TGTGCCAGCAGCCCCGGGACAGCCTTCAGGAATGAGCAGTTCTTC. Its translation: CASSPGTAFRNEQFF.

This chain joins TRBV10-1 and TRBJ1-1; D possibly corresponds to TRBD1 (5 bases). The germline V gene has CDR1 WNHNN and CDR2 SYGVQD (reference sequence). V was cut by 3 bases and J by 0 bases, with 17 bases left in between. The CDR3 is 17 residues long. In DNA, the CDR3 is TGCGCCAGCAGTGAATGGGGGGGAGAGGGGATGAACACTGAAGCTTTCTTT. Protein: CASSEWGGEGMNTEAFF.

The V call is TRBV4-1, the J call TRBJ1-4; 8 bases match TRBD1. CDR3 length: 15 amino acids. V trimming: 5 bases; J trimming: 3 bases; junction bases outside the gene matches: 5. From germline, CDR1 is MGHRA and CDR2 YSYEKL. CDR3 in amino acids: CASSISDRANEKLFF. In DNA, the CDR3 is TGCGCCAGCAGCATCTCGGACAGGGCTAATGAAAAACTGTTTTTT.

V usage is TRBV6-6 and J usage is TRBJ1-4; D not certain. From germline, CDR1 is MNHNY and CDR2 SVGAGI (reference sequence). The CDR3 spans 13 residues. Trimming stripped 8 bases from V and 5 bases from J, with 12 bases between. The CDR3 DNA reads as TGTGCCAGCTGTCTCGCTCGGAATGAAAAACTGTTTTTT. Its translation: CASCLARNEKLFF.

The V and J genes are TRBV7-2 and TRBJ1-2; TRBD1 agrees at 8 bases. With V trimmed by 5 bases and J by 7 bases, 6 bases remained unmatched. The germline CDR1 and CDR2 sequences are SGHTA and FQGNSA. The CDR3 runs 13 residues. CDR3 nucleotides: TGTGCCAGCAGCACAGACAGGGGCGGTGGCTACACCTTC. It yields the protein CASSTDRGGGYTF.

V gene TRBV7-9 combines with J gene TRBJ2-3, with 9 positions matching TRBD2. V shed 2 bases, J shed 2 bases, and the junction held 8 bases outside the gene matches. The CDR3 extends over 17 amino acids. Looked up from germline, CDR1 is SEHNR and CDR2 is FQNEAQ (reference sequence). CDR3 residues: CASSLRASGVLTDTQYF. The CDR3 nucleotides are TGTGCCAGCAGCTTACGGGCTAGCGGGGTTCTCACAGATACGCAGTATTTT.

This clone was observed a handful of times. The chain links TRBV19 to TRBJ1-6; D remains ambiguous. Germline V CDR1 and CDR2: LNHDA, SQIVND (reference sequence). The CDR3 covers 13 residues. Deletions cut 5 bases from V and 8 bases from J, with 10 bases between. The CDR3 DNA follows: TGTGCCAGTAGTTCTTTCGGGGATTCACCCCTCCACTTT. Its protein is CASSSFGDSPLHF.

The chain uses TRBV7-2 and TRBJ2-7, with 8 bases fitting TRBD2. The ends lost 1 base at V and 6 bases at J; junction bases unmatched: 8. Germline V CDR1 and CDR2: SGHTA, FQGNSA. The CDR3 totals 15 residues. CDR3 sequence reads: CASSLGRTGGGEQYF. The CDR3 DNA sequence: TGTGCCAGCAGCTTAGGAAGGACGGGAGGGGGCGAGCAGTACTTC.

The chain carries TRBV7-9 and TRBJ2-1; 10 bases line up with TRBD2. The V segment lost 6 bases and the J segment 3 bases; nucleotides outside the gene matches: 8. There are 16 residues in the CDR3. CDR1 is SEHNR and CDR2 is FQNEAQ in the germline V gene (reference sequence). The CDR3 loop reads CASRLIAGGSYNEQFF. The CDR3 DNA is TGTGCCAGCAGACTTATAGCGGGGGGAAGCTACAATGAGCAGTTCTTC. The whole variable domain, filled in from reference TRBV7-9 and TRBJ2-1, reads DTGVSQNPRHKITKRGQNVTFRCDPISEHNRLYWYRQTLGQGPEFLTYFQNEAQLEKSRLLSDRFSAERPKGSFSTLEIQRTEQGDSAMYLCASRLIAGGSYNEQFFGPGTRLTVL.

This chain uses TRBV29-1 with TRBJ1-1; TRBD1 matches 8 bases. J gave up 4 bases and V 5 bases, and 3 bases lay outside the gene matches. CDR3 size: 12 residues. In germline, CDR1 is SQVTM, CDR2 ANQGSEA. The CDR3: CSVTDRGTEAFF. DNA of the CDR3: TGCAGCGTTACCGACAGGGGCACTGAAGCTTTCTTT.

CDR3 sequence: CASSLAGGRGYTF. The CDR3 region has the DNA TGTGCCAGCAGCTTAGCCGGGGGGCGTGGCTACACCTTC. The chain links TRBV7-2 to TRBJ1-2, with a tentative D call TRBD1 (6 bases). The V end lost 0 bases, the J end lost 7 bases, and 9 bases lay between the germline ends. CDR3 length: 13 residues. The germline V gene encodes CDR1 SGHTA and CDR2 FQGNSA.

V is TRBV30 and J is TRBJ2-5; D is ambiguous. The DNA end favors TRBJ2-7, so the J call may be wrong. Germline CDR1 and CDR2: GTSNPN and SVGIG (reference sequence). This CDR3 has 11 residues. Here the CDR3 reads CAWNMGYEQYF. The CDR3 DNA reads TGTGCCTGGAATATGGGCTACGAGCAGTACTTC.

For this clone: One junction end does not reproduce the germline sequence, and a read error may be involved. The chain joins TRBV11-2 to TRBJ2-7, with D perhaps TRBD2 (6 bases). This CDR3 contains 13 residues. In germline, CDR1 is SGHAT, CDR2 FQNNGV. The CDR3 nucleotides read TGTGCCAGCAGCTCCCTAGAGGGGACGCGGGGTAACTTC. Amino acids: CASSSLEGTRGNF. Filled out from reference TRBV11-2 and TRBJ2-7, the complete variable domain reads EAGVAQSPRYKIIEKRQSVAFWCNPISGHATLYWYQQILGQGPKLLIQFQNNGVVDDSQLPKDRFSAERLKGVDSTLKIQPAKLEDSAVYLCASSSLEGTRGNFGPGTRLTVT.

In this sample, this clone turned up once. J is TRBJ2-1 and V is TRBV7-2; 11 bases are a match to TRBD2. After removal of 3 bases from V and 8 bases from J, the junction contained 6 bases not matched to a gene. The CDR3 extends over 15 amino acids. Germline loops: CDR1 SGHTA, CDR2 FQGNSA. CDR3 DNA: TGTGCCAGCAGCTTTACTAGCGGGAGACAGTATGAGCAGTTCTTC. The encoded protein is CASSFTSGRQYEQFF.

This clone has only a few counts. The chain combines TRBV10-3 with TRBJ2-1; TRBD2 matches at 9 bases. The CDR3 extends over 16 amino acids. The V gene's germline CDR1 is ENHRY and CDR2 SYGVKD. With 4 bases clipped from V and 5 bases from J, the junction kept 9 bases outside the gene matches. The CDR3 protein is CAISVGSGSQNNEQFF. The CDR3 DNA sequence: TGTGCCATCAGTGTGGGTAGCGGGAGTCAAAACAATGAGCAGTTCTTC.

V gene TRBV6-6 combines with J gene TRBJ2-7; 9 bases are a match to TRBD2. The CDR3 runs to 15 residues. CDR1 MNHNY and CDR2 SVGAGI come from the germline V gene (reference sequence). The junction had 6 bases not matched to a gene; V was cut back by 0 bases and J by 6 bases. The chain's CDR3 is CASSYSKGLAVEQYF. The CDR3 nucleotides read TGTGCCAGCAGTTACTCGAAGGGACTAGCTGTCGAGCAGTACTTC.

The chain links TRBV9 to TRBJ2-7, with 12 positions matching TRBD2. J lost 2 bases, V lost 4 bases, and 4 bases had no gene match. CDR3 length: 15 amino acids. Germline-derived CDR1 and CDR2 are SGDLS and YYNGEE. The CDR3 reads CASSKGLAGTYEQYF. Here the CDR3 DNA reads TGTGCCAGCAGCAAAGGACTAGCGGGAACCTACGAGCAGTACTTC.

J is TRBJ2-5 and V is TRBV6-6; tentatively, D is TRBD1 (5 bases). CDR3 length: 15 residues. Trimming left V 2 bases short and J 2 bases short, with 12 bases between. Germline assignment: CDR1 MNHNY and CDR2 SVGAGI (reference sequence). As DNA, the CDR3 is TGTGCCAGCAGTTACAGCAGAGACAGACAAGAGACCCAGTACTTC. It translates to CASSYSRDRQETQYF.

This sequence joins TRBV4-1 and TRBJ2-1, with D possibly matching TRBD1 (6 bases). CDR1 is MGHRA and CDR2 is YSYEKL in the germline V gene. The V and J ends lost 4 bases and 6 bases respectively, with 13 bases between them. This CDR3 region has 14 residues. CDR3 DNA: TGCGCCAGCAGCCTACCCGGACAGCCCAATGAGCAGTTCTTC. Translating gives CASSLPGQPNEQFF.

The chain employs TRBV4-3 and TRBJ2-1; D is possibly TRBD2 (6 bases). This CDR3 comprises 14 residues. The germline V and J ends were trimmed by 0 bases and 10 bases, with 13 bases remaining between them. Germline assignment: CDR1 LGHNA and CDR2 YSLEER. The CDR3 sequence is CASSQDLERVEQFF. The CDR3 nucleotides read TGCGCCAGCAGCCAAGATCTGGAGCGGGTCGAGCAGTTCTTC.

The V and J genes are TRBV18 and TRBJ2-2, with D uncertain. Trimming took off 2 bases at V and 7 bases at J, with 8 bases between the two ends. The CDR3 sequence is 13 residues long. The germline CDR1 and CDR2 sequences are KGHSH and LQKENI. In DNA form, the CDR3 reads TGTGCCAGCTCACCAGAGACTGTCGGGGAGCTGTTTTTT. Amino acid sequence: CASSPETVGELFF.

V and J are TRBV9 and TRBJ2-5; TRBD2 is a possible D gene (7 bases). The CDR3 covers 18 residues. Germline V CDR1 and CDR2: SGDLS, YYNGEE. The V end lost 0 bases, the J end lost 7 bases, and 25 bases lay between the germline ends. This CDR3 is CASSVGRGARFSTRTQYF. DNA of the CDR3: TGTGCCAGCAGCGTAGGACGGGGGGCGAGGTTTTCGACAAGGACCCAGTACTTC.

On this clone: An end of the junction does not agree with germline; a read error may underlie this. The CDR3 bases are TGTGCCAGTAGTCTAGATCCGGAGGGACAGAGACCAGAGCAGTACTTC. Its translation is CASSLDPEGQRPEQYF. The chain is built from TRBV19 and TRBJ2-7; D is possibly TRBD1 (7 bases). Germline V CDR1 and CDR2: LNHDA, SQIVND (reference sequence). The CDR3 runs 16 residues. The complete variable domain, with remaining parts taken from reference TRBV19 and TRBJ2-7, reads DGGITQSPKYLFRKEGQNVTLSCEQNLNHDAMYWYRQDPGQGLRLIYYSQIVNDFQKGDIAEGYSVSREKKESFPLTVTSAQKNPTAFYLCASSLDPEGQRPEQYFGPGTRLTVT.

J is TRBJ1-1 and V is TRBV11-2; D gene unclear. Germline V gene sequence: CDR1 SGHAT, CDR2 FQNNGV. V was shortened by 3 bases and J by 0 bases, with 11 bases between the two germline ends. The length of the CDR3 is 15 residues. The CDR3 reads CASSFLLSMNTEAFF. CDR3 coding DNA: TGTGCCAGCAGCTTCTTACTGAGCATGAACACTGAAGCTTTCTTT.

The chain carries TRBV19 and TRBJ1-1; D might be TRBD1 (6 bases). CDR3 size: 15 residues. The V end was cut by 4 bases, the J end by 1 base, with 13 bases between. Germline CDR1 LNHDA, CDR2 SQIVND (reference sequence). In nucleotides, the CDR3 is TGTGCCAGTAGTAAACAGGGAGTTGGGAACACTGAAGCTTTCTTT. It specifies CASSKQGVGNTEAFF. Variable domain in full (rest from reference TRBV19 and TRBJ1-1): DGGITQSPKYLFRKEGQNVTLSCEQNLNHDAMYWYRQDPGQGLRLIYYSQIVNDFQKGDIAEGYSVSREKKESFPLTVTSAQKNPTAFYLCASSKQGVGNTEAFFGQGTRLTVV.